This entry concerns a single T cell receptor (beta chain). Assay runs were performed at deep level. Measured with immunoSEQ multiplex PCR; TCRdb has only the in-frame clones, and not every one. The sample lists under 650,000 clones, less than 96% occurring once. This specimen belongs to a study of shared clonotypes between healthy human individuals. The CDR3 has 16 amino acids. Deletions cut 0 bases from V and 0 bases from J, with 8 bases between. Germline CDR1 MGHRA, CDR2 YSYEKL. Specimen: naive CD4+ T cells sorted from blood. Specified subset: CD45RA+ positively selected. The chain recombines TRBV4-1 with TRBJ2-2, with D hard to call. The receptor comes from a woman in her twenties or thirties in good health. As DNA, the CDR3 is TGCGCCAGCAGCCAAGAAGGCGCGGCGAACACCGGGGAGCTGTTTTTT. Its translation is CASSQEGAANTGELFF.